This note documents a single TCR beta chain sequence. The antigen remains undetermined. Separate from the 666-subject first cohort, the 120-subject validation cohort was the one that the donors belonged to. This sample is part of a study of cytomegalovirus exposure and HLA in healthy donors. Study background: The same platform as the approximately 700 first-cohort repertoires was used for the 90 to 150 validation repertoires, a later analysis reported.

Study results and limitations: It was about 180 TCR beta chains that were listed as cytomegalovirus-associated. A few chains tied to CMV proved CMV antigen-specific in vitro.

CDR3 size: 18 residues. Germline CDR1 reads KGHSH; CDR2 reads LQKENI. J lost 8 bases, V lost 3 bases, and 12 bases had no gene match. The repertoire was sequenced with immunoSEQ multiplex PCR; TCRdb's copy has only in-frame clones and lacks some. In the table there are around 60,000 clones, approximately 95% of which are singletons. Sequencing was performed on PBMCs. This receptor was taken from a woman aged 18 to 35 in good health and CMV-seronegative. The chain couples TRBV18 to TRBJ2-1, with 14 bases identical to TRBD2. DNA for the CDR3: TGTGCCAGCTCACCGGGACTAGCGGGAGTTCGGAAACCGGATGAGCAGTTCTTC. Residues: CASSPGLAGVRKPDEQFF.